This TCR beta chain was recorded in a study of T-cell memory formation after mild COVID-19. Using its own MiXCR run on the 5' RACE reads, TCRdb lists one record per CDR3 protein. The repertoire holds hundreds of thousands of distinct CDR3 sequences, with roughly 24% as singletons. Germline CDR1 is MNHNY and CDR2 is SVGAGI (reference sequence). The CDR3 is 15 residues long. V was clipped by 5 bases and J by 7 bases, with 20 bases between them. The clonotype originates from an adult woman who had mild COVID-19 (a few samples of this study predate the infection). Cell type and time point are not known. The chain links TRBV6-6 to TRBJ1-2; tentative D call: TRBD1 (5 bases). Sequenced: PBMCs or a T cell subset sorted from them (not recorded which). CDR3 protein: CASSTGDLLRGGYTF. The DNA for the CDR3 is TGTGCCAGCAGTACGGGGGACCTACTACGGGGTGGCTACACCTTC.